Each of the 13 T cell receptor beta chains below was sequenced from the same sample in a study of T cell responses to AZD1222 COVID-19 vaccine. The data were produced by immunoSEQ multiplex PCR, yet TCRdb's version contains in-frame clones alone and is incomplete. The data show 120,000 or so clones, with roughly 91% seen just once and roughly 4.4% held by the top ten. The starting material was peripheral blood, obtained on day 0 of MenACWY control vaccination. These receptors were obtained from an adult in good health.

Here the CDR3 reads CASSQRHYGPSTEQYV. The CDR3 DNA is TGCGCCAGCAGCCAGAGGCACTATGGGCCATCTACGGAGCAGTACGTC. This chain connects TRBV4-1 to TRBJ2-7; unclear D gene. The length of the CDR3 is 16 residues. Germline CDR1 MGHRA, CDR2 YSYEKL. V lost 3 bases and J lost 7, with 22 bases in between.

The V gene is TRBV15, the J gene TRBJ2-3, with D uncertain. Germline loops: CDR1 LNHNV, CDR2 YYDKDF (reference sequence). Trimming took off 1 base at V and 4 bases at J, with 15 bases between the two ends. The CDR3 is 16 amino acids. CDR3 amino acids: CATSRGGQIISDTQYF. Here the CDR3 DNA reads TGTGCCACCAGCAGAGGTGGGCAGATTATCTCAGATACGCAGTATTTT.

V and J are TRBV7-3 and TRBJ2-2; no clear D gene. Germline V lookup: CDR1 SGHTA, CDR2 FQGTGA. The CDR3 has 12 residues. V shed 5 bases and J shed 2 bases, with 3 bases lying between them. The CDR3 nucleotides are TGTGCCAGCAGCCCCAACACCGGGGAGCTGTTTTTT. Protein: CASSPNTGELFF.

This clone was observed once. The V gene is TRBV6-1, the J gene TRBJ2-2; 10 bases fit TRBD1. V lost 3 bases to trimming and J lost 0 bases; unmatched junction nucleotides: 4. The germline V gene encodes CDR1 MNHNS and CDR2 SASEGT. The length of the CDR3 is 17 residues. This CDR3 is CASSEFGTGANTGELFF. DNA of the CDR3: TGTGCCAGCAGTGAGTTTGGGACAGGGGCGAACACCGGGGAGCTGTTTTTT.

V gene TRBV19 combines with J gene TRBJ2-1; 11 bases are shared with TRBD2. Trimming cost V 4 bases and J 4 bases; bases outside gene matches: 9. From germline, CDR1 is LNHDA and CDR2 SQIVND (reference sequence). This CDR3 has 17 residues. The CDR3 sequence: CASSTFRLAGGYNEQFF. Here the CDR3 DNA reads TGTGCCAGTAGTACATTCCGCCTAGCGGGGGGTTACAATGAGCAGTTCTTC.

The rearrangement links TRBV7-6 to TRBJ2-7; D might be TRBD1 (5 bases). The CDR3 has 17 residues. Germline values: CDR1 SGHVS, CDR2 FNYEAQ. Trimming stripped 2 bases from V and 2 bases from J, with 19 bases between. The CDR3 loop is CASSLMSVGQAAYEQYF. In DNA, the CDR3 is TGTGCCAGCAGCTTAATGTCAGTGGGGCAGGCGGCCTACGAGCAGTACTTC.

Here the CDR3 reads CASRNRGNTGELFF. The DNA for the CDR3 is TGCGCCAGTAGAAACCGGGGAAACACCGGGGAGCTGTTTTTT. The V and J genes are TRBV10-1 and TRBJ2-2; D might be TRBD2 (5 bases). V was trimmed by 9 bases and J by 2 bases, leaving 13 bases between them. From germline, CDR1 is WNHNN and CDR2 SYGVQD (reference sequence). This CDR3 comprises 14 residues.

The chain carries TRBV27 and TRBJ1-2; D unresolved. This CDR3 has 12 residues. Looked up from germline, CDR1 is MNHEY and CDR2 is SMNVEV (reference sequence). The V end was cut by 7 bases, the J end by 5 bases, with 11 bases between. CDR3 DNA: TGTGCCAGCAACGAATTCCCATATGGCTACACCTTC. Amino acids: CASNEFPYGYTF.

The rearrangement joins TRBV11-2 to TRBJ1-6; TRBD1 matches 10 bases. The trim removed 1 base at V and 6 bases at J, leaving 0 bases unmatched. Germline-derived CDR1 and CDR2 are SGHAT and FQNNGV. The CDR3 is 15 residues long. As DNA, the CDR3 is TGTGCCAGCAGCTTAGGGGACAGGGGTAATTCACCCCTCCACTTT. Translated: CASSLGDRGNSPLHF.

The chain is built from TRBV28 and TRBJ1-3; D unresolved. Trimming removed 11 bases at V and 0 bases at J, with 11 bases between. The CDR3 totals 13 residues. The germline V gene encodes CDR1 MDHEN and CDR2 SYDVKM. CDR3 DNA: TGTGCCGGACGCCCCCACTCTGGAAACACCATATATTTT. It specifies CAGRPHSGNTIYF.

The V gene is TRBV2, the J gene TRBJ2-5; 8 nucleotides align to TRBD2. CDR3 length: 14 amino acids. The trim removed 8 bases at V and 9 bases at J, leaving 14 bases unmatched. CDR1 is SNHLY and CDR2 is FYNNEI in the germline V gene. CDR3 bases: TGTGCCAGCCTCCCGGGGCTCGCGGGAGGCGCCCAGTACTTC. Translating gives CASLPGLAGGAQYF.

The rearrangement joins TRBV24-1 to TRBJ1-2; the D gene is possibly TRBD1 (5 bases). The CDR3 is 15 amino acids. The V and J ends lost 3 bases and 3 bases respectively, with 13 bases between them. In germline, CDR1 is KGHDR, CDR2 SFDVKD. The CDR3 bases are TGTGCCACCAGTGATCATCCAGGGCGGGACTATGGCTACACCTTC. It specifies CATSDHPGRDYGYTF.

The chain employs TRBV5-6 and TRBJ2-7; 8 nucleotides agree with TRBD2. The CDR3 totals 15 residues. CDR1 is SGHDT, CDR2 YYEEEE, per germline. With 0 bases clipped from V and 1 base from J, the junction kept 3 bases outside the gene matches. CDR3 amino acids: CASSLVGGASYEQYV. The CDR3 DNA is TGTGCCAGCAGCTTGGTCGGGGGGGCGTCCTACGAGCAGTACGTC.